This entry lists 27 T cell receptor beta chains sequenced from one sample in a study of shared clonotypes between healthy human individuals. Repertoires were generated with immunoSEQ multiplex PCR, while TCRdb's copy carries only in-frame clones and drops some. The sample records 530,000 or so clones, nearly 80% being singletons. Specimen: PBMCs. All receptors derive from a woman in her thirties or forties in good health. Some clones in this sample may be carry-over from other donors' samples.

This rearrangement joins TRBV4-1 to TRBJ1-6; possible D gene TRBD1, 5 bases. Germline-derived CDR1 and CDR2 are MGHRA and YSYEKL. V dropped 0 bases and J dropped 4 bases, with 7 bases sitting between them. The CDR3 is made up of 15 amino acids. This CDR3 is CASSQDGGYNSPLHF. As DNA, the CDR3 is TGCGCCAGCAGCCAAGATGGGGGATATAATTCACCCCTCCACTTT.

The genes are TRBV5-5 and TRBJ2-7; D may match TRBD1 or TRBD2 (5 bases each). V was clipped by 4 bases and J by 4 bases, with 18 bases between them. In germline, CDR1 is SGHKS, CDR2 YYEKEE (reference sequence). The CDR3 runs 15 residues. The CDR3 DNA is TGTGCCAGCAGCGCAGGACCGGGGACGGAATACGAGCAGTACTTC. As protein: CASSAGPGTEYEQYF.

V usage is TRBV29-1 and J usage is TRBJ2-1; D assignment may be TRBD1 or TRBD2 (5 bases each). The CDR3 spans 14 residues. V was clipped by 4 bases and J by 10 bases, with 20 bases between them. Germline V lookup: CDR1 SQVTM, CDR2 ANQGSEA. The CDR3 DNA follows: TGCAGCGTTGCCCCCGGGACCATCAATGAAGAGCAGTTCTTC. Translation gives CSVAPGTINEEQFF.

The CDR3 DNA reads as TGTGCCAGCTCACCACGGGGACAACCGGGGCGCTACGAGCAGTACTTC. It yields the protein CASSPRGQPGRYEQYF. V is TRBV18 and J is TRBJ2-7; tentative D call: TRBD1 (6 bases). With 1 base removed from V and 3 bases from J, the gap between germline ends came to 16 bases. The CDR3 spans 16 residues. CDR1 is KGHSH, CDR2 LQKENI, per germline.

The J gene is TRBJ1-1, the V gene TRBV28; D not resolved. This CDR3 is built from 13 residues. V gave up 6 bases and J gave up 1 base, with 9 bases separating them. CDR1 and CDR2 from the germline V gene are MDHEN and SYDVKM. The CDR3 DNA sequence: TGTGCCAGCAGCGTGCTGAGGAACACTGAAGCTTTCTTT. It yields the protein CASSVLRNTEAFF.

This clone was observed a single time. The chain employs TRBV14 and TRBJ2-1; maybe TRBD1 (6 bases). V was pared by 0 bases and J by 10 bases, with 16 bases between. CDR1 and CDR2 (germline): SGHDN, FVKESK. This CDR3 is built from 15 residues. The DNA for the CDR3 is TGTGCCAGCAGCCAAGATTCGACAGGCCGCCAAGAGCAGTTCTTC. Its protein product is CASSQDSTGRQEQFF.

CDR3: CASSERQGAYEQYF. CDR3 bases: TGTGCCAGCAGCGAACGACAGGGGGCCTACGAGCAGTACTTC. J is TRBJ2-7 and V is TRBV7-9, with 9 bases matching TRBD1. The V and J ends lost 5 bases and 2 bases, in that order; junction bases with no gene match: 4. This CDR3 has 14 amino acids. CDR1 and CDR2 from the germline V gene are SEHNR and FQNEAQ (reference sequence).

This rearrangement joins TRBV7-2 to TRBJ2-1; 7 bases line up with TRBD2. In germline, CDR1 is SGHTA, CDR2 FQGNSA. V shed 5 bases and J 4 bases; nucleotides not matched to a gene: 14. This CDR3 contains 17 residues. CDR3 coding DNA: TGTGCCAGCAGCAAAGGGGATGGCGGGAGCGGGTACAATGAGCAGTTCTTC. This sequence encodes CASSKGDGGSGYNEQFF.

The chain uses TRBV6-6 and TRBJ1-2, with TRBD1 as a possible D gene (5 bases). The CDR3 consists of 12 residues. Trimming took off 6 bases at V and 1 base at J, with 6 bases between the two ends. Germline values: CDR1 MNHNY, CDR2 SVGAGI (reference sequence). CDR3 in amino acids: CASSQGNYGYTF. In DNA, the CDR3 is TGTGCCAGCAGCCAGGGTAACTATGGCTACACCTTC.

This clone appeared a single time. The chain has TRBV7-2 and TRBJ2-2; 8 bases map to TRBD2. The V and J ends lost 4 bases and 9 bases, in that order; junction bases with no gene match: 16. In germline, CDR1 is SGHTA, CDR2 FQGNSA. CDR3 length: 17 amino acids. CDR3 sequence (DNA): TGTGCCAGCAGCTACGACCCGGGACTAGGGTCATTCCGGGAGCTGTTTTTT. Protein sequence: CASSYDPGLGSFRELFF.

The V and J genes are TRBV19 and TRBJ2-7; TRBD1 might be the D (5 bases). Trimming took 3 bases from V and 5 from J, leaving 17 bases between them. The CDR3 is 15 residues long. Looked up from germline, CDR1 is LNHDA and CDR2 is SQIVND (reference sequence). The CDR3 region has the DNA TGTGCCAGTAGTATGGCCCCCGGACACTACAACGAGCAGTACTTC. The encoded protein is CASSMAPGHYNEQYF.

The V and J genes are TRBV7-3 and TRBJ2-1, with 9 bases matching TRBD2. CDR1 is SGHTA, CDR2 FQGTGA, per germline. J lost 5 bases, V lost 5 bases, and 10 bases had no gene match. The CDR3 loop spans 16 amino acids. In nucleotides, the CDR3 is TGTGCCAGCAGCCGAGGGGGGCTAGCGGGGAACAATGAGCAGTTCTTC. Its translation: CASSRGGLAGNNEQFF.

The chain links TRBV19 to TRBJ2-1, with TRBD2 matching 7 bases. This CDR3 comprises 15 residues. Germline CDR1 reads LNHDA; CDR2 reads SQIVND (reference sequence). The J segment lost 3 bases and the V segment lost 4 bases, leaving 6 bases of the junction unmatched. Here the CDR3 DNA reads TGTGCCAGTAGTAGTGCTAGCGGCCTCTACAATGAGCAGTTCTTC. As protein: CASSSASGLYNEQFF.

About this clone itself: Distinct nucleotide sequences in the sample also encode this CDR3. The chain links TRBV4-1 to TRBJ2-1; TRBD1 is a possible D gene (6 bases). CDR1 is MGHRA, CDR2 YSYEKL, per germline. This CDR3 comprises 15 residues. The V and J ends lost 4 bases and 0 bases respectively, with 10 bases between them. The CDR3 here is CASSPGAGSYNEQFF. DNA for the CDR3: TGCGCCAGCAGCCCAGGGGCGGGCTCCTACAATGAGCAGTTCTTC.

The chain links TRBV7-2 to TRBJ1-1, with 8 bases identical to TRBD1. CDR1 is SGHTA and CDR2 is FQGNSA in the germline V gene. The trim removed 5 bases at V and 3 bases at J, leaving 8 bases unmatched. The CDR3 loop spans 15 amino acids. The CDR3 here is CASSGHRGRDTEAFF. The CDR3 region has the DNA TGTGCCAGCAGCGGTCACAGGGGGAGGGACACTGAAGCTTTCTTT.

The chain has TRBV7-2 and TRBJ1-2; D call uncertain. The CDR3 runs 16 residues. Trimming removed 1 base from V and 4 bases from J, with 16 bases in between. From germline, CDR1 is SGHTA and CDR2 FQGNSA. This CDR3 is CASSLEGRDRGYGYTF. Here the CDR3 DNA reads TGTGCCAGCAGCTTAGAGGGAAGGGATCGCGGCTATGGCTACACCTTC.

The rearrangement links TRBV4-1 to TRBJ2-1; D may be TRBD1 or TRBD2 (5 bases each). Germline lookup yields CDR1 MGHRA and CDR2 YSYEKL. CDR3 length equals 13 residues. Trimming took 0 bases from V and 10 from J, leaving 10 bases between them. CDR3: CASSQDPGREQFF. The CDR3 bases are TGCGCCAGCAGCCAAGATCCGGGGCGAGAGCAGTTCTTC.

V and J are TRBV7-2 and TRBJ2-5; perhaps TRBD1 as D (6 bases). The DNA end favors TRBJ2-7, so the J call may be wrong. The germline CDR1 and CDR2 sequences are SGHTA and FQGNSA. The CDR3 has 14 amino acids. In DNA, the CDR3 is TGTGCCAGCAGCCCCGACAGGAACTCCTACGAGCAGTACTTC. This sequence encodes CASSPDRNSYEQYF.

CDR3 bases: TGTGCCAGTAGCTCGGGACTAGGGGAGACCCAGTACTTC. Amino acids: CASSSGLGETQYF. This chain joins TRBV19 and TRBJ2-5; the match to TRBD2 covers 8 bases. With 6 bases clipped from V and 5 bases from J, the junction kept 5 bases outside the gene matches. Germline V CDR1 and CDR2: LNHDA, SQIVND (reference sequence). The CDR3 covers 13 residues. Full variable domain (missing parts from reference TRBV19 and TRBJ2-5): DGGITQSPKYLFRKEGQNVTLSCEQNLNHDAMYWYRQDPGQGLRLIYYSQIVNDFQKGDIAEGYSVSREKKESFPLTVTSAQKNPTAFYLCASSSGLGETQYFGPGTRLLVL.

This clone has only a few counts. The CDR3 coding sequence is TGTGCCAGCAGTGACGGACAGGGAGACTCCTACGAGCAGTACTTC. It yields the protein CASSDGQGDSYEQYF. The V call is TRBV2, the J call TRBJ2-7; 8 nucleotides line up with TRBD1. The germline CDR1 and CDR2 sequences are SNHLY and FYNNEI. V lost 3 bases to trimming and J lost 0 bases; unmatched junction nucleotides: 4. This CDR3 spans 15 amino acids.

V usage is TRBV29-1 and J usage is TRBJ2-1, with D perhaps given as TRBD1 or TRBD2 (6 bases each). Germline assignment: CDR1 SQVTM and CDR2 ANQGSEA. The V end was cut by 4 bases, the J end by 4 bases, with 14 bases between. This CDR3 has 14 amino acids. The CDR3 DNA follows: TGCAGCGTTGTAATCCGGGGGCTATACAATGAGCAGTTCTTC. Residues: CSVVIRGLYNEQFF.

The chain carries TRBV5-5 and TRBJ1-1; D is possibly TRBD1 (6 bases). V was clipped by 4 bases and J by 1 base, with 14 bases between them. CDR3 length: 15 residues. CDR1 SGHKS and CDR2 YYEKEE come from the germline V gene (reference sequence). The CDR3 bases are TGTGCCAGCAGCGCAGGACAGAGATCGAACACTGAAGCTTTCTTT. It encodes CASSAGQRSNTEAFF.

The chain has TRBV28 and TRBJ2-3, with 12 bases matching TRBD2. V was clipped by 5 bases and J by 1 base; unmatched bases: 4. In germline, CDR1 is MDHEN, CDR2 SYDVKM. The CDR3 sequence is 16 residues long. This CDR3 is CASSPRTSGGTDTQYF. CDR3 in DNA: TGTGCCAGCAGTCCTCGGACTAGCGGGGGCACAGATACGCAGTATTTT.

This rearrangement joins TRBV9 to TRBJ2-7, with 11 bases identical to TRBD1. With V trimmed by 4 bases and J by 3 bases, 9 bases remained unmatched. Germline V gene lookup returns CDR1 SGDLS and CDR2 YYNGEE. The CDR3 sequence is 16 residues long. The CDR3 region is CASSPGTGGTYYEQYF. Here the CDR3 DNA reads TGTGCCAGCAGCCCCGGGACAGGGGGTACCTACTACGAGCAGTACTTC. Filled out from reference TRBV9 and TRBJ2-7, the complete variable domain reads DSGVTQTPKHLITATGQRVTLRCSPRSGDLSVYWYQQSLDQGLQFLIQYYNGEERAKGNILERFSAQQFPDLHSELNLSSLELGDSALYFCASSPGTGGTYYEQYFGPGTRLTVT.

The CDR3 region is CASSAGQEDSPLHF. The CDR3 DNA reads TGTGCCAGCAGTGCCGGACAGGAGGATTCACCCCTCCACTTT. The chain carries TRBV6-4 and TRBJ1-6, with 7 bases that match TRBD1. V was clipped by 4 bases and J by 8 bases; unmatched bases: 5. Germline CDR1 MRHNA, CDR2 SNTAGT. The CDR3 consists of 14 residues.

V gene TRBV28 combines with J gene TRBJ1-1; D is unclear. Trimming pared 6 bases from V and 3 bases from J, leaving 5 bases between. This CDR3 comprises 11 residues. Per germline, CDR1 MDHEN and CDR2 SYDVKM. The CDR3 region is CASRWDTEAFF. CDR3 nucleotide sequence: TGTGCCAGCAGGTGGGACACTGAAGCTTTCTTT.

The chain has TRBV5-1 and TRBJ2-7; D is unclear. CDR1 is SGHRS, CDR2 YFSETQ, per germline. The CDR3 contains 15 residues. V lost 0 bases, J lost 1 base, and 11 bases lay in between. The CDR3 sequence is CASSLVMGSSYEQYF. Here the CDR3 DNA reads TGCGCCAGCAGCTTGGTAATGGGCTCGTCCTACGAGCAGTACTTC.